This T cell receptor beta chain was observed in a study of CD4 T cells in relation to SARS-CoV-2 and coronaviruses. Worth noting for this clone: Its antigen is undetermined.

This table comes from immunoSEQ multiplex PCR, and its TCRdb copy is limited to in-frame clones, with some not included. Of about 36,000 clones in the sample, 70% to 80% are singletons; the top ten hold 2.5% to 3%. This CDR3 has 13 amino acids. Germline CDR1 MNHEY, CDR2 SVGEGT. V dropped 2 bases and J dropped 4 bases, with 6 bases sitting between them. General observations from the study: In approximately 70% of donors, memory CD4+ clonotypes crossrecognized SARS-CoV-2 and at least one common cold coronavirus spike.

This chain joins TRBV6-2 or TRBV6-3 and TRBJ1-3, with no clear D. The sequencing sample was made of memory CD4+ T cells from PBMCs, cultured in vitro. This receptor was identified in an adult with COVID-19. The CDR3 region has the DNA TGTGCCAGCAGTTACCGGTCAGGAAACACCATATATTTT. Its protein product is CASSYRSGNTIYF.